These 10 T cell receptor beta chains were all obtained from the same sample, sequenced in a study of metastatic and nonmetastatic thyroid tumors. MiXCR was used by TCRdb to re-call the PCR reads. Here the sample spans 39,000 or so clones, over 40% being singletons. The entire patient cohort was treatment-naive prior to thyroid surgery. Sequencing input: tumor tissue. These receptors were collected from a male donor with papillary thyroid cancer or a benign thyroid nodule (not recorded which). Some clones in this sample may be carry-over from other donors' samples.

The table lists this clone with many counts. A much larger clone differs by one base, so this may be a read error. In the same sample, other DNA sequences code for this CDR3. The chain recombines TRBV27 with TRBJ2-1, with 7 bases identical to TRBD2. The V and J ends lost 5 bases and 4 bases, in that order; junction bases with no gene match: 11. Germline V gene lookup returns CDR1 MNHEY and CDR2 SMNVEV (reference sequence). The CDR3 loop spans 16 amino acids. CDR3 in amino acids: CASSTRGSGVYNEQFF. The CDR3 DNA is TGTGCCAGCAGTACCCGCGGGAGCGGGGTTTACAATGAGCAGTTCTTC.

The genes are TRBV3-1 and TRBJ1-1; D gene uncertain. V shed 3 bases and J shed 4 bases, with 9 bases lying between them. Germline assignment: CDR1 LGHDT and CDR2 YNNKEL (reference sequence). The CDR3 length is 13 residues. CDR3 amino acids: CASSHERTTEAFF. The CDR3 DNA is TGTGCCAGCAGCCATGAAAGGACCACTGAAGCTTTCTTT.

This clone has a count of ten or more. The chain recombines TRBV7-6 with TRBJ1-2, with D possibly being TRBD1 (5 bases). This CDR3 spans 14 amino acids. Germline V lookup: CDR1 SGHVS, CDR2 FNYEAQ. V lost 7 bases and J 2 bases, leaving 14 bases between the germline ends. DNA for the CDR3: TGTGCCAGCACCTCCGGGACGGGAAACTATGGCTACACCTTC. This sequence encodes CASTSGTGNYGYTF.

This clone showed up many times. The identical CDR3 is also encoded by other nucleotide sequences in the sample. The V and J genes are TRBV27 and TRBJ1-1; 8 nucleotides match TRBD1. The CDR3 runs 15 residues. J lost 7 bases, V lost 2 bases, and 9 bases had no gene match. CDR1 MNHEY and CDR2 SMNVEV come from the germline V gene (reference sequence). The CDR3 here is CASSLTRGLLNEAFF. For the CDR3, the DNA is TGTGCCAGCAGTTTAACCAGGGGGCTTTTGAATGAAGCTTTCTTT.

The V and J genes are TRBV5-1 and TRBJ2-5, with D perhaps matching TRBD1 (6 bases). V lost 4 bases, J lost 0 bases, and 13 bases lay in between. The CDR3 loop spans 15 amino acids. Germline lookup yields CDR1 SGHRS and CDR2 YFSETQ. In DNA, the CDR3 is TGCGCCAGCAGCCAGGACAGTTTGTACCAAGAGACCCAGTACTTC. The encoded protein is CASSQDSLYQETQYF.

This clone was detected only a few times. V gene TRBV27 combines with J gene TRBJ1-6; D is undetermined. Between the trimmed V and J ends, which lost 6 bases and 0 bases, there was a span of 12 bases. The CDR3 consists of 16 residues. Per germline, CDR1 MNHEY and CDR2 SMNVEV (reference sequence). Written as DNA, the CDR3 is TGTGCCAGCAGGGAAATTCCCGCCTCCTATAATTCACCCCTCCACTTT. Protein product: CASREIPASYNSPLHF.

This clone was found many times. The J gene is TRBJ1-1, the V gene TRBV2; the D gene is possibly TRBD1 (5 bases). Trimming pared 8 bases from V and 0 bases from J, leaving 13 bases between. There are 14 residues in the CDR3. Germline V lookup: CDR1 SNHLY, CDR2 FYNNEI. In nucleotides, the CDR3 is TGTGCCAGCCAAGGGGCAGGGCTGAACACTGAAGCTTTCTTT. Protein sequence: CASQGAGLNTEAFF. The full variable domain, with the rest looked up from reference TRBV2 and TRBJ1-1, is EPEVTQTPSHQVTQMGQEVILRCVPISNHLYFYWYRQILGQKVEFLVSFYNNEISEKSEIFDDQFSVERPDGSNFTLKIRSTKLEDSAMYFCASQGAGLNTEAFFGQGTRLTVV.

The rearrangement uses TRBV18 and TRBJ2-1; D not certain. CDR3 size: 13 residues. V lost 2 bases and J 10 bases, leaving 12 bases between the germline ends. Germline V gene sequence: CDR1 KGHSH, CDR2 LQKENI. The CDR3 coding sequence is TGTGCCAGCTCACCAGACGCCGTTGGGGAGCAGTTCTTC. Residues: CASSPDAVGEQFF.

The V and J genes are TRBV3-1 and TRBJ1-4; weak D call: TRBD1 (5 bases). Trimming cost V 3 bases and J 7 bases, with 12 bases left between them. The CDR3 loop spans 14 amino acids. The germline V gene encodes CDR1 LGHDT and CDR2 YNNKEL (reference sequence). The CDR3: CASSQRTGFEKLFF. CDR3 coding DNA: TGTGCCAGCAGCCAGAGAACAGGATTTGAAAAACTGTTTTTT.

The chain carries TRBV20-1 and TRBJ2-3, with 11 bases lining up with TRBD2. In germline, CDR1 is DFQATT, CDR2 SNEGSKA (reference sequence). The CDR3 extends over 14 amino acids. V lost 7 bases and J lost 4; bases outside the gene matches: 7. The CDR3 sequence is CSVDGTSGADTQYF. CDR3 nucleotide sequence: TGCAGTGTCGACGGGACTAGCGGTGCAGATACGCAGTATTTT.